These 25 T cell receptor beta chains share one sample of origin, sequenced in a study of a mutant IDH1 vaccine in newly diagnosed glioma. The time point is: week 35, safety follow-up. All doses held 300 ug of mutant IDH1 20-mer peptide, with topical imiquimod. Antigens of these TCRs are unknown. The repertoire was sequenced with immunoSEQ multiplex PCR; TCRdb's copy has only in-frame clones and lacks some. The sample lists around 41,000 clones, around 87% occurring once. The sample was PBMCs, taken from a glioma patient whose treatment included an IDH1 peptide vaccine. These receptors were collected from a man aged 35-49 years with glioma.

The J gene is TRBJ2-1, the V gene TRBV4-3; D is uncertain. The CDR3 spans 16 residues. CDR1 is LGHNA and CDR2 is YSLEER in the germline V gene. V was shortened by 3 bases and J by 8 bases, with 20 bases between the two germline ends. This chain's CDR3 is CASSHLTILGKDEQFF. The CDR3 nucleotides are TGCGCCAGCAGCCACCTCACCATATTAGGAAAAGATGAGCAGTTCTTC.

J is TRBJ1-2 and V is TRBV6-1; unclear D gene. The CDR3 length is 13 residues. The germline gives CDR1 MNHNS, CDR2 SASEGT. V gave up 2 bases and J gave up 8 bases, with 12 bases separating them. The CDR3: CASSERTWLGYTF. DNA of the CDR3: TGTGCCAGCAGTGAAAGAACTTGGTTAGGCTACACCTTC.

This clone was detected once. DNA for the CDR3: TGCGCCAGCAGTCAAGTCCGAGACGTGGGGGGTATTGGCTACACCTTC. Translated, it gives CASSQVRDVGGIGYTF. The chain joins TRBV23-1 to TRBJ1-2; tentatively, D is TRBD1 (5 bases). TRBV23-1 is classed as an ORF, of uncertain function. V lost 2 bases and J 7 bases, leaving 20 bases between the germline ends. This CDR3 region has 16 residues.

This clone was seen a handful of times. CDR3 DNA: TGTGCCAGCAGTAGGACAGGGATAAATGAAAAACTGTTTTTT. Residues: CASSRTGINEKLFF. The chain couples TRBV14 to TRBJ1-4, with 8 positions matching TRBD1. From germline, CDR1 is SGHDN and CDR2 FVKESK. V shed 6 bases and J 5 bases; nucleotides not matched to a gene: 5. The CDR3 consists of 14 residues.

The gene calls are TRBV5-1 and TRBJ2-1, with 8 bases aligning to TRBD2. This CDR3 contains 14 residues. J gave up 10 bases and V 4 bases, and 10 bases lay outside the gene matches. Germline lookup yields CDR1 SGHRS and CDR2 YFSETQ. CDR3 sequence: CASSEAGDRREQFF. CDR3 DNA sequence: TGCGCCAGCAGCGAAGCGGGAGACCGTAGGGAGCAGTTCTTC.

The rearrangement joins TRBV14 to TRBJ2-3, with 7 bases that match TRBD1. With V trimmed by 1 base and J by 3 bases, 7 bases remained unmatched. Germline CDR1 and CDR2: SGHDN and FVKESK. This CDR3 has 16 amino acids. This CDR3 reads CASSQARGRRTDTQYF. Written as DNA, the CDR3 is TGTGCCAGCAGCCAAGCTAGGGGGCGCAGGACAGATACGCAGTATTTT.

This chain uses TRBV2 with TRBJ1-2, with 8 bases identical to TRBD1. J lost 8 bases, V lost 4 bases, and 18 bases had no gene match. CDR3 length: 17 amino acids. Germline CDR1 and CDR2: SNHLY and FYNNEI. CDR3 DNA: TGTGCCAGCAGTGCTGCTCGGGCAGGGGGCAAAGTTGCCGGCTACACCTTC. Translating gives CASSAARAGGKVAGYTF. The variable domain in full, completed from reference TRBV2 and TRBJ1-2, reads EPEVTQTPSHQVTQMGQEVILRCVPISNHLYFYWYRQILGQKVEFLVSFYNNEISEKSEIFDDQFSVERPDGSNFTLKIRSTKLEDSAMYFCASSAARAGGKVAGYTFGSGTRLTVV.

The gene calls are TRBV4-1 and TRBJ1-2; D unresolved. This CDR3 has 16 amino acids. Germline lookup yields CDR1 MGHRA and CDR2 YSYEKL. Trimming removed 1 base at V and 4 bases at J, with 16 bases between. This chain's CDR3 is CASSQGASGFGYGYTF. CDR3 DNA: TGCGCCAGCAGCCAAGGAGCTTCGGGTTTTGGCTATGGCTACACCTTC.

V gene TRBV29-1 combines with J gene TRBJ2-7; 10 nucleotides match TRBD2. Germline V gene sequence: CDR1 SQVTM, CDR2 ANQGSEA. CDR3 size: 13 residues. The V and J ends lost 3 bases and 6 bases, in that order; junction bases with no gene match: 5. DNA of the CDR3: TGCAGCGTTGAGCTAGCGGGGGCTGGCGAGCAGTACGTC. It codes for CSVELAGAGEQYV.

The V gene is TRBV10-1, the J gene TRBJ1-1; 7 positions agree with TRBD1. Germline loops: CDR1 WNHNN, CDR2 SYGVQD (reference sequence). This CDR3 is built from 18 residues. The ends lost 3 bases at V and 1 base at J; junction bases unmatched: 14. Here the CDR3 reads CASSDLDRVVGWNTEAFF. Here the CDR3 DNA reads TGCGCCAGCAGTGACCTAGACAGGGTGGTAGGCTGGAACACTGAAGCTTTCTTT.

Points on this clone: This sample also contains other DNA sequences that code for the same CDR3. The V and J genes are TRBV7-2 and TRBJ2-7; D is unclear. Trimming stripped 4 bases from V and 0 bases from J, with 7 bases between. This CDR3 comprises 13 residues. Germline V gene data show CDR1 as SGHTA and CDR2 as FQGNSA. CDR3 coding DNA: TGTGCCAGCAGCTCTCCCAGCTCCTACGAGCAGTACTTC. This codes for CASSSPSSYEQYF.

The chain links TRBV5-1 to TRBJ1-3; D is possibly TRBD1 (5 bases). Trimming cost V 0 bases and J 0 bases, with 10 bases left between them. This CDR3 is 16 amino acids long. Germline V gene lookup returns CDR1 SGHRS and CDR2 YFSETQ. DNA for the CDR3: TGCGCCAGCAGCTTGGAGGGGCCCTTCTCTGGAAACACCATATATTTT. This codes for CASSLEGPFSGNTIYF.

The chain joins TRBV5-1 to TRBJ2-3; 7 bases line up with TRBD2. V shed 0 bases and J 2 bases; nucleotides not matched to a gene: 6. Germline V gives CDR1 SGHRS, CDR2 YFSETQ. The CDR3 spans 16 residues. The CDR3 DNA reads TGCGCCAGCAGCTTGGCCCGAAGCGGGGTCACAGATACGCAGTATTTT. It is translated as CASSLARSGVTDTQYF.

The chain employs TRBV6-4 and TRBJ2-3, with TRBD2 matching over 14 bases. Germline CDR1 is MRHNA and CDR2 is SNTAGT. This CDR3 is built from 16 residues. The junction had 0 bases not matched to a gene; V was cut back by 0 bases and J by 4 bases. CDR3 sequence reads: CASSDSTSGGADTQYF. The CDR3 bases are TGTGCCAGCAGTGACTCGACTAGCGGGGGGGCAGATACGCAGTATTTT.

This clone was recorded a few times. The chain employs TRBV27 and TRBJ2-7; unclear D gene. Germline V gene data show CDR1 as MNHEY and CDR2 as SMNVEV (reference sequence). This CDR3 is built from 11 residues. V lost 6 bases, J lost 10 bases, and 13 bases lay in between. CDR3 loop: CASSFPAPQYF. The DNA of the CDR3 is TGTGCCAGCAGCTTCCCTGCCCCTCAGTACTTC.

The V gene is TRBV10-3, the J gene TRBJ2-2; 8 bases align to TRBD1. The length of the CDR3 is 15 residues. Germline V gene data show CDR1 as ENHRY and CDR2 as SYGVKD. The V gene end was trimmed by 11 bases and the J gene end by 0 bases; junction bases not matched to a gene: 8. CDR3 protein: CAAGTQGANTGELFF. CDR3 nucleotides: TGTGCCGCCGGTACACAGGGGGCGAACACCGGGGAGCTGTTTTTT.

The CDR3 spells CASSTGLAGGRGFF. The CDR3 DNA is TGTGCCAGCAGTACAGGACTAGCGGGGGGGCGGGGGTTCTTC. The V gene is TRBV27, the J gene TRBJ2-1, with 15 bases matching TRBD2. The CDR3 contains 14 residues. Per the germline V gene, CDR1 is MNHEY and CDR2 is SMNVEV (reference sequence). With 5 bases clipped from V and 15 bases from J, the junction kept 8 bases outside the gene matches.

The chain couples TRBV19 to TRBJ1-5, with unresolved D. Germline CDR1 LNHDA, CDR2 SQIVND (reference sequence). The CDR3 runs to 14 residues. With 4 bases removed from V and 0 bases from J, the gap between germline ends came to 7 bases. The CDR3 coding sequence is TGTGCCAGTAGTAATCCCCCTAGCAATCAGCCCCAGCATTTT. This encodes CASSNPPSNQPQHF.

This chain links TRBV5-6 with TRBJ2-7; D perhaps matches TRBD1 (6 bases). The CDR3 sequence is 12 residues long. CDR1 is SGHDT, CDR2 YYEEEE, per germline. Trimming removed 4 bases at V and 6 bases at J, with 11 bases between. CDR3 region: CASSTTGTEQYF. In DNA form, the CDR3 reads TGTGCCAGCAGCACTACAGGGACCGAGCAGTACTTC.

This rearrangement joins TRBV7-2 to TRBJ2-7; D gene uncertain. CDR1 and CDR2 (germline): SGHTA, FQGNSA. V gave up 3 bases and J gave up 4 bases, with 13 bases separating them. The CDR3 runs to 14 residues. The CDR3 spells CASSFDLALYEQYF. The CDR3 DNA reads TGTGCCAGCAGCTTCGACCTCGCCCTATACGAGCAGTACTTC.

The chain uses TRBV7-9 and TRBJ1-6, with no clear D. The V end was cut by 1 base, the J end by 7 bases, with 2 bases between. The CDR3 runs to 12 residues. Germline CDR1 SEHNR, CDR2 FQNEAQ (reference sequence). CDR3 coding DNA: TGTGCCAGCAGCTTAGTGAATTCACCCCTCCACTTT. This codes for CASSLVNSPLHF.

The chain carries TRBV30 and TRBJ1-5; D possibly corresponds to TRBD1 (6 bases). Trimming shortened V by 2 bases and J by 3 bases, and 8 bases separated the two germline ends. The CDR3 is 13 residues long. Germline assignment: CDR1 GTSNPN and CDR2 SVGIG (reference sequence). The CDR3 loop is CAWSRTDNQPQHF. The DNA of the CDR3 is TGTGCCTGGAGTAGGACAGACAATCAGCCCCAGCATTTT.

The gene calls are TRBV5-1 and TRBJ2-2; perhaps D is TRBD1 or TRBD2 (5 bases each). This CDR3 is 15 amino acids long. V lost 2 bases and J lost 1, with 9 bases in between. CDR1 and CDR2 from the germline V gene are SGHRS and YFSETQ. CDR3 loop: CASSFGAGNTGELFF. In DNA, the CDR3 is TGCGCCAGCAGCTTTGGGGCGGGGAACACCGGGGAGCTGTTTTTT. Full variable domain (outside the CDR3, taken from reference TRBV5-1 and TRBJ2-2): KAGVTQTPRYLIKTRGQQVTLSCSPISGHRSVSWYQQTPGQGLQFLFEYFSETQRNKGNFPGRFSGRQFSNSRSEMNVSTLELGDSALYLCASSFGAGNTGELFFGEGSRLTVL.

This chain links TRBV2 with TRBJ2-2; maybe TRBD1 (5 bases). CDR3 length equals 14 residues. The V and J ends lost 6 bases and 1 base respectively, with 9 bases between them. Germline assignment: CDR1 SNHLY and CDR2 FYNNEI. The CDR3 DNA reads TGTGCCAGCAGATACGACAGGAACACCGGGGAGCTGTTTTTT. Translation gives CASRYDRNTGELFF.

J is TRBJ2-6 and V is TRBV9; the match to TRBD1 covers 7 bases. Germline trimming cut 0 bases from V and 0 bases from J; bases unmatched to any gene: 6. Germline V gene data show CDR1 as SGDLS and CDR2 as YYNGEE. The CDR3 spans 18 residues. The CDR3 is CASSVGVGGPSGANVLTF. The CDR3 nucleotides are TGTGCCAGCAGCGTAGGTGTAGGGGGCCCCTCTGGGGCCAACGTCCTGACTTTC.